This T cell receptor beta chain was sequenced in a study of T-cell reconstitution after alpha-beta-depleted transplantation in children. Regarding this clonotype: Its antigen is unidentified.

TCRbeta library preparation incorporated unique molecular identifiers. One entry per CDR3 protein, called by TCRdb with MiXCR from the PCR reads. Counted here are nearly 3,000 distinct CDR3 sequences, 20% to 25% occurring once; the ten biggest clones make up around two fifths. The V gene end was trimmed by 6 bases and the J gene end by 6 bases; junction bases not matched to a gene: 3. Germline V CDR1 and CDR2: DFQATT, SNEGSKA (reference sequence). This CDR3 is 13 amino acids long. General study results and limits: T-cell counts and diversity were attributed mostly to newly produced T cells one year after transplant. Several hundred rapidly expanded clones from non-depleted graft cells reportedly supplied alpha-beta T cells about two months post-transplant.

This sequence was found in a female patient aged 10 to 17 who had a stem cell transplant for acute lymphoblastic leukemia, so the T cells may come from the graft donor. Here the sequenced sample was PBMCs, mostly from graft donor cells, taken 60 days after TCRalphabeta/CD19-depleted stem cell transplant. This chain uses TRBV20-1 with TRBJ1-5, with 12 bases fitting TRBD1. CDR3 residues: CSAGTGGSQPQHF. DNA of the CDR3: TGCAGTGCCGGGACAGGGGGCAGTCAGCCCCAGCATTTT.